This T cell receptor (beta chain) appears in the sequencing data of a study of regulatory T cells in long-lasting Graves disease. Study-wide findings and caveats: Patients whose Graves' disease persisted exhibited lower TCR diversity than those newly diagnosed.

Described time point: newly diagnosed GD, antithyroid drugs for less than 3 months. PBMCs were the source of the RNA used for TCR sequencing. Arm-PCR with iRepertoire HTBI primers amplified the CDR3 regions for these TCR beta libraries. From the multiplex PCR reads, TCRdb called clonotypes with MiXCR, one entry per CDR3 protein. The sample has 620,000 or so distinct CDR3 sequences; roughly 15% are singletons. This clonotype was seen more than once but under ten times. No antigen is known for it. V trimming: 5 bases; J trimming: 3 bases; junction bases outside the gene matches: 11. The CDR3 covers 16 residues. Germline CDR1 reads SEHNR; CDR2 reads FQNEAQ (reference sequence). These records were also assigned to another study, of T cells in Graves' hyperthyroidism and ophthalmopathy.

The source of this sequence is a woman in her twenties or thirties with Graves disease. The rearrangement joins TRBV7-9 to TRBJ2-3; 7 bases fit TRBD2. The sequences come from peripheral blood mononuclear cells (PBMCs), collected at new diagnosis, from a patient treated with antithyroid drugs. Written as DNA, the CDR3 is TGTGCCAGCAGCCGCCTTGGGGGAGGGCCAACAGATACGCAGTATTTT. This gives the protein CASSRLGGGPTDTQYF.